These T cell receptor beta chains were read from a single sample in a study of Ad26.COV2.S vaccination and SARS-CoV-2 variants. The assay was immunoSEQ multiplex PCR, and TCRdb's table has in-frame clones only and misses some. The repertoire consists of some 250,000 clones, with 85% to 90% occurring once and the leading ten covering around 11%. This material consisted of peripheral blood, taken in a trial of Ad26.COV2.S vaccine versus placebo. These receptors all come from a person between 18 and 60 years old who received the Ad26.COV2.S COVID-19 vaccine or a placebo. The CDR3 runs from the conserved cysteine through the conserved F or W. D genes are given only for firm matches. Clone size is shown for a subset of rows, as once, few, many or a class of expanded clone.

J,D,V,size,CDR3,DNA
TRBJ2-3,TRBD2,TRBV5-4,.,CASSLRGGATDTQYF,TGTGCCAGCAGCTTGCGCGGGGGGGCCACAGATACGCAGTATTTT
TRBJ1-5,.,TRBV19,.,CASWIRGSNQPQHF,TGTGCCAGTTGGATCCGGGGGAGCAATCAGCCCCAGCATTTT
TRBJ1-5,.,TRBV30,few,CAWSGQANQPQHF,TGTGCCTGGAGCGGGCAGGCCAATCAGCCCCAGCATTTT
TRBJ2-7,TRBD1,TRBV5-1,.,CASSKQGEQYF,TGCGCCAGCAGCAAACAGGGGGAGCAGTACTTC
TRBJ2-1,TRBD1,TRBV7-8,.,CASSLAPDRFSYNEQFF,TGTGCCAGCAGCTTAGCCCCGGACAGGTTCTCCTACAATGAGCAGTTCTTC
TRBJ1-4,TRBD1,TRBV7-6,.,CASSLGRQGGAEKLFF,TGTGCCAGCAGCTTAGGGAGACAGGGGGGTGCTGAAAAACTGTTTTTT
TRBJ2-7,TRBD2,TRBV6-1,.,CASSEAPTSGRAHEQYF,TGTGCCAGCAGTGAAGCTCCAACTAGCGGGAGGGCCCACGAGCAGTACTTC
TRBJ1-2,.,TRBV11-2,once,CASSPRSRVGANYGYTF,TGTGCCAGCAGCCCAAGGTCCAGGGTCGGGGCTAACTATGGCTACACCTTC
TRBJ1-2,.,TRBV6-5,.,CASSYWTDANYGYTF,TGTGCCAGCAGTTACTGGACCGACGCTAACTATGGCTACACCTTC
TRBJ1-5,.,TRBV29-1,.,CSVAGAGNQPQHF,TGCAGCGTTGCTGGGGCTGGCAATCAGCCCCAGCATTTT
TRBJ2-2,.,TRBV19,.,CASNGEWGNTGELFF,TGTGCCAGTAATGGAGAGTGGGGGAACACCGGGGAGCTGTTTTTT
TRBJ1-2,.,TRBV12-3/TRBV12-4,.,CASSLLMAAGYTF,TGTGCCAGCAGTTTACTGATGGCAGCTGGCTACACCTTC
TRBJ1-4,.,TRBV14,.,CASSPRRSGNEKLFF,TGTGCCAGCAGCCCCCGCAGGTCGGGTAATGAAAAACTGTTTTTT
TRBJ1-2,TRBD1,TRBV3-1/TRBV3-2,.,CASSQGAGGNYGYTF,TGTGCCAGCAGCCAAGGGGCAGGGGGTAACTATGGCTACACCTTC
TRBJ1-2,.,TRBV9,once,CASSDYTYGYTF,TGTGCCAGCAGCGACTACACTTATGGCTACACCTTC
TRBJ1-4,TRBD1,TRBV15,.,CATSRPTGMEGVREKLFF,TGTGCCACCAGCAGACCGACAGGGATGGAAGGGGTGAGGGAAAAACTGTTTTTT